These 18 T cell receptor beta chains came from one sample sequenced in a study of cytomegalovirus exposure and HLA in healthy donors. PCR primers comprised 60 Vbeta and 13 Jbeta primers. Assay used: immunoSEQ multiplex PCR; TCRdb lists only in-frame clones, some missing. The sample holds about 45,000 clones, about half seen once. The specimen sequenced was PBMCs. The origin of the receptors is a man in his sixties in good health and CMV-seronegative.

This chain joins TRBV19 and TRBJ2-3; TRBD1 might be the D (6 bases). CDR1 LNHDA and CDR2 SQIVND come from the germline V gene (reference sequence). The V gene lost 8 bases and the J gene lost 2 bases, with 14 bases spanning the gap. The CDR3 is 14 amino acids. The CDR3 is CASGGAWFTDTQYF. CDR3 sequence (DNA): TGTGCCAGTGGGGGCGCATGGTTCACAGATACGCAGTATTTT.

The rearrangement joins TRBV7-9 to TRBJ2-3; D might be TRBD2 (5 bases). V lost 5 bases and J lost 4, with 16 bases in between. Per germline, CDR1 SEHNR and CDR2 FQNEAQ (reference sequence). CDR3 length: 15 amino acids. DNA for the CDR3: TGTGCCAGCAGCCAGGACTCCCCCGGCGCAGATACGCAGTATTTT. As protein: CASSQDSPGADTQYF.

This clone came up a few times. The CDR3 loop reads CAWKRRPDTQYF. The CDR3 nucleotides are TGTGCCTGGAAACGGAGGCCGGATACGCAGTATTTT. The rearrangement uses TRBV30 and TRBJ2-3; weak D call: TRBD2 (5 bases). This CDR3 comprises 12 residues. Germline values: CDR1 GTSNPN, CDR2 SVGIG (reference sequence). The V and J ends lost 4 bases and 6 bases respectively, with 11 bases between them.

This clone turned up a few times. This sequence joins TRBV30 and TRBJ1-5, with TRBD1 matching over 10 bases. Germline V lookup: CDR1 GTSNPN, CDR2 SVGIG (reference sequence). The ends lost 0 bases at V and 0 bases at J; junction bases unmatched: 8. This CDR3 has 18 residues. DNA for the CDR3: TGTGCCTGGAGTGTGGAGACAGGGGGCTTCCTTAGCAATCAGCCCCAGCATTTT. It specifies CAWSVETGGFLSNQPQHF.

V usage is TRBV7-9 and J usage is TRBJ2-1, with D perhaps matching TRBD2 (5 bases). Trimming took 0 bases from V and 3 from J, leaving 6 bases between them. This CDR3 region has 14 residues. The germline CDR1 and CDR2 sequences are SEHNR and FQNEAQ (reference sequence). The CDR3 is CASSLASGYNEQFF. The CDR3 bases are TGTGCCAGCAGCTTAGCGAGCGGCTACAATGAGCAGTTCTTC.

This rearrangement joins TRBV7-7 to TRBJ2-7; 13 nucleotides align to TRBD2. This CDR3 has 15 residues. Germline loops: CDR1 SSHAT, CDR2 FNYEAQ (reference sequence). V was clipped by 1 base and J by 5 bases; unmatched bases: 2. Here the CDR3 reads CASSLGTSGSDEQYF. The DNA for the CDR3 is TGTGCCAGCAGCTTAGGGACTAGCGGGAGCGACGAGCAGTACTTC. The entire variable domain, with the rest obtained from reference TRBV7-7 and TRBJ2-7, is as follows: GAGVSQSPRYKVTKRGQDVTLRCDPISSHATLYWYQQALGQGPEFLTYFNYEAQPDKSGLPSDRFSAERPEGSISTLTIQRTEQRDSAMYRCASSLGTSGSDEQYFGPGTRLTVT.

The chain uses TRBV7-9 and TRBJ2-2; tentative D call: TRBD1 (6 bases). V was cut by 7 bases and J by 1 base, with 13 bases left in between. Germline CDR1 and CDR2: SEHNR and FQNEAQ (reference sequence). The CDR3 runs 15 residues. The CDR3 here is CASIKGERNTGELFF. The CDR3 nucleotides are TGTGCCAGCATAAAGGGGGAGAGGAACACCGGGGAGCTGTTTTTT.

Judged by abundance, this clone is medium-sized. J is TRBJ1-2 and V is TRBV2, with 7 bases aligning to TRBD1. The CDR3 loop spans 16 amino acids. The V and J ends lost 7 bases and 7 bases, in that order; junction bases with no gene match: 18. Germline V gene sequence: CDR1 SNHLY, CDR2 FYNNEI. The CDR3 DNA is TGTGCCAGCATCCCGCCCCCCGACAGGGCAGAGGTTGGCTACACCTTC. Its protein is CASIPPPDRAEVGYTF. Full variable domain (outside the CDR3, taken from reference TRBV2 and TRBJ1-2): EPEVTQTPSHQVTQMGQEVILRCVPISNHLYFYWYRQILGQKVEFLVSFYNNEISEKSEIFDDQFSVERPDGSNFTLKIRSTKLEDSAMYFCASIPPPDRAEVGYTFGSGTRLTVV.

CDR3 DNA sequence: TGTGCCAGCAGCCAAGGGGTAGGGATGAACACTGAAGCTTTCTTT. As protein: CASSQGVGMNTEAFF. The chain couples TRBV9 to TRBJ1-1; TRBD1 might be the D (5 bases). V lost 4 bases, J lost 0 bases, and 13 bases lay in between. CDR3 size: 15 residues. The germline V gene encodes CDR1 SGDLS and CDR2 YYNGEE.

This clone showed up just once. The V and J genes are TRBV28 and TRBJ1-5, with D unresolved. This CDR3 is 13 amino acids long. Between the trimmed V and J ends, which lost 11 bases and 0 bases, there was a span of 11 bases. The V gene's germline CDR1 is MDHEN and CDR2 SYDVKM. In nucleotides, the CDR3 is TGTGCCTTATCAGGTGATAGCAATCAGCCCCAGCATTTT. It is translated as CALSGDSNQPQHF.

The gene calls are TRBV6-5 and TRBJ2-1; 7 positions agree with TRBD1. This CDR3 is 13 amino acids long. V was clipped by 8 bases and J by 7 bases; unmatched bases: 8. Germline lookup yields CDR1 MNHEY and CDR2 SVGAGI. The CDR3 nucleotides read TGTGCCAGCCGGACAGGCGGTTCTAATGAGCAGTTCTTC. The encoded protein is CASRTGGSNEQFF.

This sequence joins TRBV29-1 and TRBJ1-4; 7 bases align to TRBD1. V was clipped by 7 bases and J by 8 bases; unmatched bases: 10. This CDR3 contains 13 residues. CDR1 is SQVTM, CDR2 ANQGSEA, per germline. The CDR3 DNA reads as TGCAGCGCCCTCAGGGGGGTTCGGGAAAAACTGTTTTTT. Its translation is CSALRGVREKLFF.

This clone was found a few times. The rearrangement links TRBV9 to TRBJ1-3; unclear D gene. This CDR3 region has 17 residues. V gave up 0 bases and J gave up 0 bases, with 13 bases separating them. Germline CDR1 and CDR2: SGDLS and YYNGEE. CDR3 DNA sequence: TGTGCCAGCAGCGTAGAAGCCGATTCTTTCTCTGGAAACACCATATATTTT. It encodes CASSVEADSFSGNTIYF. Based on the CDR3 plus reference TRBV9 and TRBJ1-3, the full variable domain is DSGVTQTPKHLITATGQRVTLRCSPRSGDLSVYWYQQSLDQGLQFLIQYYNGEERAKGNILERFSAQQFPDLHSELNLSSLELGDSALYFCASSVEADSFSGNTIYFGEGSWLTVV.

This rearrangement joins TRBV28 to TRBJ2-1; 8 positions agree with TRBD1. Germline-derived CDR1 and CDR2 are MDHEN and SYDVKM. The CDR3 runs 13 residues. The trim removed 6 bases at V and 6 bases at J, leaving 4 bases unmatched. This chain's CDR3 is CASSWGQANEQFF. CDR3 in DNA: TGTGCCAGCAGCTGGGGACAGGCCAATGAGCAGTTCTTC.

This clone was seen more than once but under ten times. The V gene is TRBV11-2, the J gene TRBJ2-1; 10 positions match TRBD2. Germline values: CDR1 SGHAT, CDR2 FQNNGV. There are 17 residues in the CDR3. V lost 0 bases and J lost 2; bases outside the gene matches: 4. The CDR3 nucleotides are TGTGCCAGCAGCTTAGAATCGCTAGCGGGAGCCTACAATGAGCAGTTCTTC. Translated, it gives CASSLESLAGAYNEQFF.

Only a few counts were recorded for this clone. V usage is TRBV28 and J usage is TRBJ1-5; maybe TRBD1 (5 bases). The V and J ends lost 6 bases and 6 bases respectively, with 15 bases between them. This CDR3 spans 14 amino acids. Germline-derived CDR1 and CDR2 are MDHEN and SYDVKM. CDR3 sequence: CASRIDSDGQPQHF. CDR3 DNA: TGTGCCAGCAGGATTGACAGTGACGGTCAGCCCCAGCATTTT.

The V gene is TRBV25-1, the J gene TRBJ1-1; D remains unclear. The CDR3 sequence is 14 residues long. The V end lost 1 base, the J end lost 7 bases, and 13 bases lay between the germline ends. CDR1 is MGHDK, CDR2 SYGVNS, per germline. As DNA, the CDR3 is TGTGCCAGCAGTGAATCCTCCCAGGCCAGTGAAGCTTTCTTT. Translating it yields CASSESSQASEAFF.

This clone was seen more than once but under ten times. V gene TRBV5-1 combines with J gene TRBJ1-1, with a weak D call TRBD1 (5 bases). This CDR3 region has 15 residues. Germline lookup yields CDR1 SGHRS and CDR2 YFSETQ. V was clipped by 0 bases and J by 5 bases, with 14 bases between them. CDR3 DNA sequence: TGCGCCAGCAGCTTGGTTGGGGGGTCGGTGACTGAAGCTTTCTTT. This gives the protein CASSLVGGSVTEAFF. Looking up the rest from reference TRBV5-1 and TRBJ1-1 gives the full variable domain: KAGVTQTPRYLIKTRGQQVTLSCSPISGHRSVSWYQQTPGQGLQFLFEYFSETQRNKGNFPGRFSGRQFSNSRSEMNVSTLELGDSALYLCASSLVGGSVTEAFFGQGTRLTVV.